The clone carrying this T cell receptor beta chain showed up just a few times. Its antigen is as yet unknown. The CDR3 sequence is 16 residues long. Trimming removed 0 bases at V and 1 base at J, with 9 bases between. Germline CDR1 is SEHNR and CDR2 is FQNEAQ (reference sequence). Making TCR cDNA involved 5'RACE template switching, which added UMIs and a universal primer site. TCRdb re-called the 5' RACE reads with MiXCR, one entry per CDR3 protein. The sample includes approximately 300,000 distinct CDR3 sequences, over 8% of them seen just once. This sample is part of a study of T cells after yellow fever vaccination. Study-wide results and limits: One caveat is that FACS-sorted repertoires could contain abundant clonotypes contaminating from the bulk population. Compared with primary, the secondary response was weaker and peaked at day 5, not 15. Reappearance after the booster was observed for most primary-vaccination clones (96% CD4, approximately 90% CD8).

The V call is TRBV7-9, the J call TRBJ1-4; D ambiguous. This clonotype was obtained from a man younger than 30 who received the YFV17D yellow fever vaccine. The sequencing here drew on PBMCs, taken on the day of the first yellow fever vaccination. In DNA, the CDR3 is TGTGCCAGCAGCTTAGCGTTGAGGAGAACTAATGAAAAACTGTTTTTT. Residues: CASSLALRRTNEKLFF.